Listed below are T cell receptor beta chains from one sample, sequenced in a study of T cell repertoires in cytomegalovirus infection. Their antigens remain unidentified. TCRdb itself ran the reads through MiXCR, one entry per CDR3 protein. Among fewer than 85,000 distinct CDR3 sequences, around 49% were seen once, and the ten largest hold 85% to 95%. Material: CD8+ T cells from cultured PBMCs, obtained from culture after CMV antigen stimulation. The receptors originated from a human donor in good health (CMV status not recorded). Some clones in this sample may be carry-over from other donors' samples. Each CDR3 is given with its conserved first and last residue. The order of the fields is D gene, V gene, clone size, J gene, CDR3 protein, CDR3 DNA. D genes are given only for firm matches. The size entry is marked missing in some rows and otherwise reads once, few, many or a size class.

-	TRBV2	-	TRBJ1-2	CAPEGYTF	TGTGCCCCTGAGGGCTACACCTTC
-	TRBV2	-	TRBJ2-1	CASSEYAWSYNEQFF	TGTGCCAGCAGTGAGTATGCGTGGTCTTACAATGAGCAGTTCTTC
-	TRBV9	once	TRBJ2-1	CASSVDPGVGNEQFF	TGTGCCAGCAGCGTAGATCCGGGAGTGGGTAATGAGCAGTTCTTC
TRBD2	TRBV28	-	TRBJ2-5	CASSRIRGGGQETQYF	TGTGCCAGCAGTAGGATCCGGGGGGGGGGGCAAGAGACCCAGTACTTC
-	TRBV24-1	-	TRBJ2-3	CATSDLEARPTSTDTQYF	TGTGCCACCAGTGATTTGGAGGCCCGGCCAACTAGCACAGATACGCAGTATTTT
TRBD2	TRBV27	-	TRBJ2-7	CASSQGLADHEQYF	TGTGCCAGCAGCCAGGGACTAGCGGACCACGAGCAGTACTTC
-	TRBV27	few	TRBJ1-1	CASSLGGPRTEAFF	TGTGCCAGCAGTTTGGGGGGCCCTCGGACTGAAGCTTTCTTT
-	TRBV7-2	-	TRBJ1-5	CASSLTGASNQPQHF	TGTGCCAGCAGCTTAACAGGAGCTAGCAATCAGCCCCAGCATTTT
-	TRBV7-2	few	TRBJ2-7	CASSLYGRGANEQYF	TGTGCCAGCAGCTTATATGGACGGGGAGCCAACGAGCAGTACTTC
-	TRBV5-1	-	TRBJ2-6	CASSLPASGANVLTF	TGCGCCAGCAGCTTGCCGGCCTCTGGGGCCAACGTCCTGACTTTC
TRBD1	TRBV7-3	few	TRBJ2-1	CASSSPTGDNEQFF	TGTGCCAGCAGCTCGCCGACAGGGGACAATGAGCAGTTCTTC
-	TRBV6-2/TRBV6-3	few	TRBJ2-1	CASSYSGDYNEQFF	TGTGCCAGCAGTTACTCTGGCGACTACAATGAGCAGTTCTTC
TRBD1	TRBV29-1	few	TRBJ1-4	CSVDDRGGEKLFF	TGCAGCGTGGATGACAGGGGTGGTGAAAAACTGTTTTTT
-	TRBV7-2	few	TRBJ2-7	CASSHPTLSTEQYF	TGTGCCAGCAGCCACCCTACATTATCCACCGAGCAGTACTTC
-	TRBV20-1	-	TRBJ2-7	CSARDLRQDYEQYF	TGCAGTGCTAGAGATCTTCGGCAGGACTACGAGCAGTACTTC
-	TRBV7-3	-	TRBJ2-2	CASSLVDGGPNTGELFF	TGTGCCAGCAGCTTAGTCGACGGGGGCCCGAACACCGGGGAGCTGTTTTTT
TRBD1	TRBV15	-	TRBJ2-5	CATSRGQIGTEETQYF	TGTGCCACCAGCAGAGGACAGATCGGGACAGAAGAGACCCAGTACTTC
TRBD2	TRBV5-1	few	TRBJ2-1	CASSLASPSGYNEQFF	TGCGCCAGCAGCTTGGCCTCGCCTAGCGGATACAATGAGCAGTTCTTC
-	TRBV15	-	TRBJ2-2	CATSRPPGGGELFF	TGTGCCACCAGCAGGCCCCCGGGTGGCGGGGAGCTGTTTTTT
-	TRBV4-2	-	TRBJ2-3	CASSQDRTGTDTQYF	TGTGCCAGCAGCCAAGATCGGACAGGCACAGATACGCAGTATTTT
-	TRBV27	-	TRBJ1-2	CASSLNVAEAQGYTF	TGTGCCAGCAGTTTAAATGTAGCTGAGGCCCAGGGCTACACCTTC
-	TRBV25-1	few	TRBJ1-2	CASSDRDRELNYGYTF	TGTGCCAGCAGTGACCGAGACAGAGAGTTGAACTATGGCTACACCTTC
-	TRBV7-6	-	TRBJ2-3	CASSTSRGREVTDTQYF	TGTGCCAGCAGCACATCGAGGGGGCGGGAAGTCACAGATACGCAGTATTTT
-	TRBV5-6	-	TRBJ2-7	CASSSGAQAYEQYF	TGTGCCAGCAGCTCCGGGGCTCAAGCCTACGAGCAGTACTTC
-	TRBV7-9	few	TRBJ1-4	CASSLAGGTDGPNEKLFF	TGTGCCAGCAGCTTAGCGGGGGGGACGGATGGCCCTAATGAAAAACTGTTTTTT
-	TRBV29-1	few	TRBJ2-1	CSVEDNEQFF	TGCAGCGTTGAAGACAATGAGCAGTTCTTC
TRBD1	TRBV7-9	-	TRBJ1-6	CASSSRQGPNSPLHF	TGTGCCAGCAGCTCCCGACAGGGCCCGAATTCACCCCTCCACTTT
-	TRBV6-1	-	TRBJ2-6	CASRPRGGPAGANVLTF	TGTGCCAGCAGACCAAGGGGGGGGCCGGCTGGGGCCAACGTCCTGACTTTC
-	TRBV29-1	-	TRBJ2-7	CSVGDPTYEQYF	TGCAGCGTTGGGGACCCCACCTACGAGCAGTACTTC
-	TRBV7-4	-	TRBJ2-7	CASSRENNAFYEQYF	TGTGCCAGCAGCCGAGAAAATAACGCCTTCTACGAGCAGTACTTC
TRBD1	TRBV23-1	-	TRBJ2-3	CASSYRGVGTDTQYF	TGCGCCAGCAGCTACAGGGGAGTGGGCACAGATACGCAGTATTTT
-	TRBV7-9	few	TRBJ1-2	CASSHVVSGNYGYTF	TGTGCCAGCAGCCACGTCGTAAGCGGCAACTATGGCTACACCTTC